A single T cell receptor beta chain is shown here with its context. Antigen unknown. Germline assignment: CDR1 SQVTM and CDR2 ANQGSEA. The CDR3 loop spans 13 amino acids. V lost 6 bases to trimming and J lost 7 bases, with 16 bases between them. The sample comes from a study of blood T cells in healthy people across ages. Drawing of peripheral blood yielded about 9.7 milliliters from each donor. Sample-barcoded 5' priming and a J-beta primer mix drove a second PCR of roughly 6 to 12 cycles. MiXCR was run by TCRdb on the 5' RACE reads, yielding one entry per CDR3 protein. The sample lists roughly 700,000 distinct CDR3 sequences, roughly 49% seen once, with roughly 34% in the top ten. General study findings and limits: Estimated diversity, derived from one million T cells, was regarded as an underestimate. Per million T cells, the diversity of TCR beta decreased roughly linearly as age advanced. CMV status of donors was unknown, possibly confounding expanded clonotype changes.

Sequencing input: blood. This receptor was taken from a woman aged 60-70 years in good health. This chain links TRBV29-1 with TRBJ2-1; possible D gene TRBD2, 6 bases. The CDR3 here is CSVGSSVSNEQFF. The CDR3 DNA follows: TGCAGCGTGGGCTCTAGCGTTTCAAATGAGCAGTTCTTC.